The T cell receptor (beta chain) under discussion was sequenced for a study of T-cell reconstitution after alpha-beta-depleted transplantation in children. The CDR3 has 15 amino acids. From germline, CDR1 is LGHNA and CDR2 YSLEER. Many counts were recorded for this clonotype. Its cognate antigen is unknown. At one boundary the junction diverges from the germline segment, which might be a read error. Unique molecular identifiers were used in preparing the TCRbeta library. TCRdb analysed the PCR reads with MiXCR anew, one entry per CDR3 protein. The profile covers 450,000 to 600,000 distinct CDR3 sequences, with roughly 10% appearing a single time and around 2.2% taken by the ten largest. Broader study findings: Newly made T cells mostly supplied T-cell counts and diversity one year after transplant. There were reportedly several hundred expanded graft clones from which alpha-beta T cells came about two months after transplant.

This chain connects TRBV4-3 to TRBJ2-2, with a possible D match to TRBD2 (5 bases). The TCR sequence derives from a child aged 2-15 years with inherited bone marrow failure, due to receive a stem cell transplant. This material consisted of PBMCs, taken before TCRalphabeta/CD19-depleted stem cell transplant. CDR3 residues: CASSQNPGNAGELFF. CDR3 in DNA: TGCGCCAGCAGCCAAAATCCCGGGAACGCCGGGGAGCTGTTTTTT.